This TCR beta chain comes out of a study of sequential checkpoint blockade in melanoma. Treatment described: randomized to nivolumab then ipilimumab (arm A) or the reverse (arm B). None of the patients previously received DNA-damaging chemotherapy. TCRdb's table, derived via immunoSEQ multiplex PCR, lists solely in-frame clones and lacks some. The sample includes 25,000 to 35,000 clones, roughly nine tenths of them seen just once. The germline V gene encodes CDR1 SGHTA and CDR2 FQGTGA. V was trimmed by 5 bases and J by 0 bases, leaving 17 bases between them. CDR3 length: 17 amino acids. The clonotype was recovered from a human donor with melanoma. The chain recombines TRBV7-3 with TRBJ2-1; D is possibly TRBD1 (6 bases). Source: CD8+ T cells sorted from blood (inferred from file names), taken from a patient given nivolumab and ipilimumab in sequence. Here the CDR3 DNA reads TGTGCCAGCAGCCCACTCTCGGACAGCAGCTCCTACAATGAGCAGTTCTTC. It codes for CASSPLSDSSSYNEQFF.